This T cell receptor (beta chain) was sequenced for a study of regulatory T cells in long-lasting Graves disease. CDR3 regions were amplified by Arm-PCR using iRepertoire HTBI primers to build TCR beta libraries. TCRdb reanalysed the multiplex PCR reads using MiXCR and keeps one entry per CDR3 protein. The sample yields 300,000 to 500,000 distinct CDR3 sequences, less than 25% seen once. The CDR3 is made up of 12 amino acids. V shed 5 bases and J shed 3 bases, with 8 bases lying between them. Germline lookup yields CDR1 MNHEY and CDR2 SMNVEV (reference sequence). Stated time point: persistent/refractory GD, antithyroid drugs over 5 years with positive TRAb. TCR sequences were obtained from RNA taken from PBMCs.

Material: peripheral blood mononuclear cells (PBMCs), obtained when the disease was refractory, from a patient treated with antithyroid drugs. The sequence was collected from a female donor with Graves disease. The chain uses TRBV27 and TRBJ2-7; D is ambiguous. CDR3 sequence reads: CASSDPYYEQYF. DNA of the CDR3: TGTGCCAGCAGTGATCCATACTACGAGCAGTACTTC.